The sequence of this TCR beta chain was determined in a study of cytomegalovirus exposure and HLA in healthy donors (dated by TCRdb to about 2017). Broadly, across the study: An earlier analysis of some 600 of the donors reported approximately 260 Gb of sequence data and 117 million unique TCR beta sequences obtained from 150 million to 200 million T cells. A later genetic analysis took genome-wide SNP genotypes for about 55% of the roughly 700 donors and used that subset as a discovery cohort. Of the roughly 430 genotyped donors, around 81% fell in the genetic ancestry cluster associated with self-reported Caucasian donors. Both class I and class II loci were covered by HLA typing, at four-digit resolution. A separate validation cohort of 100 to 150 different subjects was used in addition to the roughly 670-subject first cohort. Rather than using new phenotypic data, the later analysis identified candidate immune exposures from TCR beta sequences and from how often those sequences occurred across donors. An earlier analysis of approximately 500 of the donors applied high-throughput TCR beta sequencing to assess whether each TCR beta V gene segment acted as functional or pseudogenic. An early release that covered more than 550 HLA-typed donors contained approximately 300 gigabases of sequencing data and tens of millions of unique TCR sequences. Typing coverage differed by locus: A, B, C, DRB1 and DQB1 were typed in roughly 620-630 donors, DQA1 in about 500, DPA1 in 600 to 610, and DPB1 in 472. The aim of the study was to test whether cataloging public T cell receptors could identify signatures of past pathogen exposure. To predict cytomegalovirus infection status, the study combined high-throughput TCR immunosequencing, statistical association of individual TCRs with disease status, and machine learning. Across some 400 genotyped donors of the cohort, an average of about 200,000 unique TCR beta nucleotide sequences per donor were sequenced, and roughly a sixth of those sequences were non-productive. In a later analysis, previously published TCR beta repertoires from several hundred donors were re-analyzed and high-resolution HLA genotyping was added so that TCR occurrence patterns could be studied. Donor age, sex, ethnicity and CMV serostatus were collected together with the repertoire data. The study used immunosequencing to profile the T cell repertoires of some 600 subjects and linked those repertoires to cytomegalovirus serostatus. About 5 DR-DQ haplotypes were handled as single units for association and clustering, since linkage in the cohort was strong. All discovery cohort repertoires had been generated on a single sequencing platform. Summary of the overall study and its limitations: Three of the identified cytomegalovirus-associated TCR beta chains were confirmed in vitro to be specific for cytomegalovirus antigens. Some IMGT-functional V segments, including TRBV6-2 and TRBV6-3, could not be told apart with the 87-base-pair reads, so those segments were excluded. In this cohort, only TCR beta chains were sequenced, and detectable features were limited by the absence of alpha or paired-chain data. A group of highly shared sequence variants was considered likely to be a technical artifact of the sequencing pipeline. Several of the top co-occurrence clusters appeared to be linked to parvovirus B19, influenza, CMV and Epstein-Barr virus, according to a later analysis. HLA typing was unavailable for some donors at each locus, so association tests used only the typed subset. Because counts were too low, 15 to 20 rarely observed V segments, including chromosome 9 orphons, were excluded from the earlier analysis of some 590 of the donors. Presence/absence analyses assumed roughly uniform sequencing depth across donors, an assumption that may not hold. In a later analysis, TCR association rates were found to vary across HLA loci, with the most associated TCRs seen for DRB1 alleles and the fewest for HLA-C alleles. Correlated functional status among segregating V segments might be attributable to linkage disequilibrium, but an unknown experimental factor could not be ruled out. According to the authors, the approach could potentially be generalized to other disease states and immunological phenotypes. According to a later analysis, most CMV-associated TCR beta chains appeared to be HLA-restricted, and the HLA associations seemed to be driven largely by CMV exposure. An association between a missense DCLRE1C variant and V-gene and J-gene trimming of TCR beta chains was found in a later genetic analysis and replicated in an independent cohort. Assigning TCR associations to individual alleles was difficult when HLA alleles, especially DR and DQ, strongly co-occurred. At a false discovery rate of 0.05, a later analysis linked under 20,000 TCR beta sequences to specific HLA alleles. A later genetic analysis reported fewer N-insertions in productive TCRs among donors in an Asian-associated ancestry cluster than the roughly 670-donor mean. Across donors, most TCR sequences were observed very rarely, whereas some public TCRs were present in many individuals. In an earlier analysis of some 640 of the donors, most TCR beta V segments were observed in productive rearrangements about 90% or about 30% of the time, broadly matching IMGT annotations. A further reported finding was that TCR beta sequences accurately predicted the HLA-A and HLA-B alleles for most subjects in the first cohort. In the study, approximately 150 TCR beta chains were listed as associated with cytomegalovirus. In a later analysis, HLA-associated TCR beta chains showed more clonal expansion and lower generation probabilities than non-associated chains that were equally common. Immune exposure information for the cohort was limited to CMV serostatus. The classifier was reported to diagnose cytomegalovirus status with high specificity and sensitivity in both the original and validation cohorts.

Turning to this clone: The target of this receptor is not known. No quality values exist for individual bases; no much larger clone is one base distant.

Preparation of the library involved the immunoSEQ multiplex PCR assay. For the multiplex PCR, a mixture combining 60 forward primers for TCR Vbeta segments and 13 reverse primers for TCR Jbeta segments was used. Amplification of the CDR3 region of rearranged TCR beta genes was performed with a multiplex PCR assay on genomic DNA. On the Illumina HiSeq System, the amplified TCR beta libraries were sequenced as 87-base-pair reads. Concerning the study's data processing: A later analysis counted some 74 million unique TCR beta chains across the 600 to 850 repertoires, and roughly 11 million of these chains were shared by at least two donors. Raw reads were error-corrected and collapsed into unique sequences by a nearest-neighbor algorithm in which closely related sequences were merged to remove PCR and sequencing errors. V, D and J gene segments were assigned by aligning CDR3 sequences to IMGT reference sequences. Each retained sequence needed at least a six-nucleotide match to both a V gene segment and a J gene segment. Rearrangements were classified as productive when the CDR3 lacked stop codons and remained in frame with V and J, and all other rearrangements were classified as non-productive. Following IMGT convention, CDR3 was defined as the stretch from the second conserved V-encoded cysteine up to the conserved J-encoded phenylalanine. In an earlier analysis of roughly 610 of the donors, sequences lacking an unambiguous match to a single V gene segment were excluded. An earlier analysis of 550 to 650 of the donors classified V segments as functional when productive rearrangements were above 56.7% and as segregating when the standard deviation between donors was above 5%. A statistical classification framework was developed to diagnose cytomegalovirus status using the catalog of TCR beta chain sequences. A later analysis assigned V and J genes by comparing TCR nucleotide sequences with IMGT/GENE-DB human TR gene sequences. In a later analysis, CDR3 sequences and most-parsimonious VDJ recombination scenarios were assigned using the TCRdist pipeline. In a later analysis, each TCR beta chain was defined by its CDR3 amino acid sequence together with its V-gene family, and reads lacking a unique V-gene family were excluded. In a later analysis, fewer than 650 highly shared, low-generation-probability nucleotide sequences were removed to address suspected cross-contamination and a sequencing artifact. A later analysis calculated a clonal expansion index for each public chain from normalized within-repertoire ranks of inferred template counts. In a later analysis, generation probabilities were computed using a VDJ recombination model fitted to out-of-frame rearrangements, and the results were checked against IGoR. Hypergeometric tests were used in a later analysis to score TCR-TCR, TCR-HLA and TCR-CMV co-occurrence, with a repertoire-size bias correction applied to the TCR pairs. To estimate false discovery rates, a later analysis permuted the HLA or CMV assignments 20 times. In a later analysis, co-occurring TCRs were grouped using DBSCAN, and TCRdist sequence similarity was added for clustering within HLA-allele-positive subsets. Repertoires with fewer than 30,000 or more than 120,000 public chains, plus five repertoires with anomalous nucleotide sharing, were excluded from co-occurrence clustering. This immuneACCESS table, as held by TCRdb, lists in-frame sequences with V and J called but not all clones. Of the missing ones, under half trace to an unresolved V gene in checked studies; the others have no known cause. V and J calls and clone size are copied from that table; D and trimming were computed from the DNA. The sample table records under 200,000 clones; around 86% of these occur just once. Over 0.85% of the sample is held by the ten biggest clonotypes.

The CDR3 runs 15 amino acids, cysteine and phenylalanine included. Of the read, only the CDR3 DNA is kept; its 45 bases are in frame from base 1. The germline ends are 12 bases apart after V is trimmed by 2 bases and J by 3 bases. Reading the germline V gene gives CDR1 SGDLS and CDR2 YYNGEE. The cohort consisted of 600 to 700 healthy bone marrow donors. Cohort members were all nominally healthy when sampled, although unrecorded immune exposures were likely present. The donor was CMV seropositive and was included in the group of some 290 seropositive cohort members. Each donor provided a peripheral blood sample, and peripheral blood mononuclear cells were used for TCR beta sequencing. Genomic DNA extraction from the blood cell samples was performed with the Qiagen DNeasy Blood Extraction Kit.

The chain joins TRBV9 to TRBJ1-3, and TRBD1 may be the D gene, going by 5 matching bases. This TCR was recovered from a girl aged 2-15 years in good health and CMV-seropositive. Sample: PBMCs. The nucleotide sequence is given as TGTGCCAGCAGCGTCGGAGGGGATTTTGGAAACACCATATATTTT. The encoded protein is CASSVGGDFGNTIYF. The entire variable domain, with the stretches around the CDR3 drawn from the reference TRBV9 and TRBJ1-3 proteins, is DSGVTQTPKHLITATGQRVTLRCSPRSGDLSVYWYQQSLDQGLQFLIQYYNGEERAKGNILERFSAQQFPDLHSELNLSSLELGDSALYFCASSVGGDFGNTIYFGEGSWLTVV.